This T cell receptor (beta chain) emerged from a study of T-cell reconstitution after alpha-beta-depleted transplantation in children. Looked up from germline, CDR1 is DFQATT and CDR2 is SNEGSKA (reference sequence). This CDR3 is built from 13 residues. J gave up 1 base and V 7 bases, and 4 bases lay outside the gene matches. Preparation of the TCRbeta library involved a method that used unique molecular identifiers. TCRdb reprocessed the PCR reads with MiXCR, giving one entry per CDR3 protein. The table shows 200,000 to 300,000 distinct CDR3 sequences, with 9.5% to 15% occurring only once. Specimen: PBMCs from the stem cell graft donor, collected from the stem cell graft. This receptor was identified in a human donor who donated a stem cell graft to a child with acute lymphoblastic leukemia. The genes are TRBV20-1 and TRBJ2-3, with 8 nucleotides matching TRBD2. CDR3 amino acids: CSGAGAGTDTQYF. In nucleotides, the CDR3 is TGCAGTGGAGCGGGGGCCGGCACAGATACGCAGTATTTT.